This T cell receptor (beta chain) derives from a study of T-cell memory formation after mild COVID-19. Study results and caveats: Clones shrinking from day 15 to 85 showed even CD4/CD8 mixes; later expanders tilted CD4+.

It was 5'RACE with constant-segment primers that produced the TCR alpha and TCR beta cDNA libraries, which carried sample barcodes and UMIs. TCRdb re-called the 5' RACE reads through MiXCR, storing one row per CDR3 protein. The table includes 250,000 to 300,000 distinct CDR3 sequences, around 8% detected once. Points on this clonotype: Its matching antigen is unknown.

The germline gives CDR1 SNHLY, CDR2 FYNNEI. Trimming cost V 8 bases and J 6 bases, with 5 bases left between them. The CDR3 length is 10 residues. Input material: PBMCs or a T cell subset sorted from them (not recorded which). The source of this sequence is a man aged 18 to 29 who had mild COVID-19 (a few samples of this study predate the infection). Cell type and time point are not known. The gene calls are TRBV2 and TRBJ2-1; D assignment may be TRBD1 or TRBD2 (5 bases each). DNA of the CDR3: TGTGCCAGCGGGGGCAATGAGCAGTTCTTC. Translating gives CASGGNEQFF.